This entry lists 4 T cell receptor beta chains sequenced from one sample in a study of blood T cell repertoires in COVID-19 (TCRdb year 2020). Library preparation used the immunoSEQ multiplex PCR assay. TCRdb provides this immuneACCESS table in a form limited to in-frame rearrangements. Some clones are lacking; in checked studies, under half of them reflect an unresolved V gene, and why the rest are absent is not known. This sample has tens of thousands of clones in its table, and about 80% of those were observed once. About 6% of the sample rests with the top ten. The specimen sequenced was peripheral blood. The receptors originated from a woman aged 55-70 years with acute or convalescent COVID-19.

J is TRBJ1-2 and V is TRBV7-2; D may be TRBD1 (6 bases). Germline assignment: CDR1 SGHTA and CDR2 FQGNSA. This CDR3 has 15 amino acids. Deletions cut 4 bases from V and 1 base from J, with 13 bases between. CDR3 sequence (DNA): TGTGCCAGCAGCTCCGGGACAACCCTTAACTATGGCTACACCTTC. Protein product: CASSSGTTLNYGYTF. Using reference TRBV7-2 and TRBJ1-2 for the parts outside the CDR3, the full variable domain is GAGVSQSPSNKVTEKGKDVELRCDPISGHTALYWYRQSLGQGLEFLIYFQGNSAPDKSGLPSDRFSAERTGGSVSTLTIQRTQQEDSAVYLCASSSGTTLNYGYTFGSGTRLTVV.

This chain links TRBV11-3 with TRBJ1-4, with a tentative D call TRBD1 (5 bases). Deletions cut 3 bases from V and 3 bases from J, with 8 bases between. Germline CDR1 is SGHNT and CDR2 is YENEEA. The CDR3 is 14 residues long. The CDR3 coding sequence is TGTGCCAGCAGCTTGGGGCCACCTAATGAAAAACTGTTTTTT. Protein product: CASSLGPPNEKLFF.

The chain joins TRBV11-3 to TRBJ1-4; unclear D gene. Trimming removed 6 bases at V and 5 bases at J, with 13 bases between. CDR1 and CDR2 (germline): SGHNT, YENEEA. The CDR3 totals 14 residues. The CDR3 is CASRREIPNEKLFF. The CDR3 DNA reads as TGTGCCAGCAGGCGTGAGATACCCAATGAAAAACTGTTTTTT.

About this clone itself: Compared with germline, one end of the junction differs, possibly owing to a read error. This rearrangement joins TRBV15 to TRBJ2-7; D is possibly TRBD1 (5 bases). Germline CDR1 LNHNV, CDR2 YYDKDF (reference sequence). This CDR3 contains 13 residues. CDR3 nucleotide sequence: TGTGCCACCAGCAGAGATTTAGCAGGACACCAACTTTTC. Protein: CATSRDLAGHQLF.